This TCR beta chain came from a study of T cell responses to AZD1222 COVID-19 vaccine. In the case of this clone: Its antigen remains unidentified.

Data came from immunoSEQ multiplex PCR; TCRdb stores just in-frame clones and leaves some out. This table holds over 100,000 clones, approximately 90% found once. V lost 6 bases to trimming and J lost 4 bases, with 15 bases between them. This CDR3 has 15 amino acids. Germline V gene sequence: CDR1 MNHEY, CDR2 SVGAGI. Overall study results and limits: There were mostly white British donors and more females than males, and clonal diversity was possibly underestimated. Nearly half of the spike-specific TCRs reportedly recognize variant regions that carry no mutations. Seropositive status at baseline applied to only a handful of AZD1222 recipients. Vaccine-related CD4 TCRs covered spike, predominating at 160-218 and 743-854.

This receptor was identified in an adult in good health. V usage is TRBV6-5 and J usage is TRBJ2-2, with D maybe TRBD2 (7 bases). The input for sequencing was peripheral blood, taken on day 0 of AZD1222 vaccination. In DNA, the CDR3 is TGTGCCAGCAGACGGGGGGCAGTAGCCACCGGGGAGCTGTTTTTT. It codes for CASRRGAVATGELFF.